This TCR beta chain was captured by sequencing in a study of blood T cell repertoires in COVID-19. Germline lookup yields CDR1 MDHEN and CDR2 SYDVKM. The CDR3 contains 16 residues. V lost 5 bases, J lost 9 bases, and 25 bases lay in between. How the authors handled the data: Cell counts per sample came from amplifying reference gene primers. Only in-frame clones appear in the TCRdb table, and some are missing; sequencing was by immunoSEQ multiplex PCR. D and trimming come from the DNA, and the V and J calls and clone size come from that table. The sample has over 45,000 clones, approximately 80% seen once.

The sequence was collected from a woman of 80 years or more with active or convalescent COVID-19. The sequenced sample consisted of peripheral blood. The genes are TRBV28 and TRBJ1-2; possible D gene TRBD1, 5 bases. Written as DNA, the CDR3 is TGTGCCAGCAGTGGACGACTAGGGACGTCCCATGTACGCTACACCTTC. Its protein is CASSGRLGTSHVRYTF.